The rows below give T cell receptor beta chains drawn from one sample of a study of naive and memory T cell subsets. TCRdb called the UMI-ligation and nested PCR reads again in MiXCR, with one record for every CDR3 protein. The data show about 90,000 distinct CDR3 sequences, 7% seen once. Sequenced material: central memory CD4+ T cells from blood. The receptors derive from a human donor in good health. The CDR3 runs from the conserved cysteine through the conserved F or W. A D gene is named only where the DNA matches it firmly. Clone size appears in some rows only: once, few, many, or a class for an expanded clone.

v_call: TRBV6-6
j_call: TRBJ2-7
clone_size: many
d_call: .
cdr3_nt: TGTGCCAGCAGTCCCGGCCAGGGTTACTCCTACGAGCAGTACTTC
cdr3_aa: CASSPGQGYSYEQYF

v_call: TRBV7-2
j_call: TRBJ2-5
clone_size: .
d_call: .
cdr3_nt: TGTGCCAGCAGCTTCCGGAGGGAAGAGACCCAGTACTTC
cdr3_aa: CASSFRREETQYF

v_call: TRBV29-1
j_call: TRBJ2-3
clone_size: many
d_call: .
cdr3_nt: TGCAGCGCCCCGTCTCAGGCAGATACGCAGTATTTT
cdr3_aa: CSAPSQADTQYF

v_call: TRBV20-1
j_call: TRBJ1-2
clone_size: .
d_call: .
cdr3_nt: TGCAGTGCTATACGGGGTACCTATGGCTACACCTTC
cdr3_aa: CSAIRGTYGYTF

v_call: TRBV14
j_call: TRBJ2-1
clone_size: many
d_call: TRBD2
cdr3_nt: TGTGCCAGCAGCCAAGATCGGCGCGGGAGACCCCAGTTCTTC
cdr3_aa: CASSQDRRGRPQFF

v_call: TRBV20-1
j_call: TRBJ1-2
clone_size: many
d_call: TRBD1
cdr3_nt: TGCAGTGCTAGAGGTGGAGGACAGGGGGTGGAAGCTAACTATGGCTACACCTTC
cdr3_aa: CSARGGGQGVEANYGYTF

v_call: TRBV7-9
j_call: TRBJ2-7
clone_size: .
d_call: .
cdr3_nt: TGTGCCAGCAGCTCGGTTAATTACGAGCAGTACTTC
cdr3_aa: CASSSVNYEQYF

v_call: TRBV28
j_call: TRBJ1-5
clone_size: few
d_call: .
cdr3_nt: TGTGCCAGCAGTTTAGAAGGGAACAATCAGCCCCAGCATTTT
cdr3_aa: CASSLEGNNQPQHF

v_call: TRBV5-1
j_call: TRBJ2-1
clone_size: .
d_call: TRBD2
cdr3_nt: TGCGCCAGCTTTCCCACTAGCGGGAGGGACAATGAGCAGTTCTTC
cdr3_aa: CASFPTSGRDNEQFF

v_call: TRBV6-6
j_call: TRBJ1-5
clone_size: many
d_call: .
cdr3_nt: TGTGCCAGCAGTTACGGGCGCGAGGGTCAGCCCCAGCATTTT
cdr3_aa: CASSYGREGQPQHF

v_call: TRBV5-1
j_call: TRBJ1-2
clone_size: many
d_call: .
cdr3_nt: TGCGCCAGCAGCTTGGAGGTCCGGACCAATGGCTACACCTTC
cdr3_aa: CASSLEVRTNGYTF

v_call: TRBV7-3
j_call: TRBJ2-3
clone_size: many
d_call: TRBD2
cdr3_nt: TGTGCCAGCAGCTTAACCGGGGGGGCCGGCAGCAATACGCAGTATTTT
cdr3_aa: CASSLTGGAGSNTQYF

v_call: TRBV20-1
j_call: TRBJ1-1
clone_size: many
d_call: TRBD1
cdr3_nt: TGCAGTCCATACCGACAGGGCCCCAGCACTGAAGCTTTCTTT
cdr3_aa: CSPYRQGPSTEAFF

v_call: TRBV2
j_call: TRBJ1-5
clone_size: few
d_call: .
cdr3_nt: TGTGCCAGCAGTGAACCCCCGGAGGGGCAGCCCCAGCATTTT
cdr3_aa: CASSEPPEGQPQHF

v_call: TRBV18
j_call: TRBJ2-2
clone_size: many
d_call: .
cdr3_nt: TGTGCCAGCTCACCAGAACAGACCAACACCGGGGAGCTGTTTTTT
cdr3_aa: CASSPEQTNTGELFF

v_call: TRBV28
j_call: TRBJ1-3
clone_size: few
d_call: .
cdr3_nt: TGTGCCAGCAGTCCCGCCCCAGCCTCTGGAAACACCATATATTTT
cdr3_aa: CASSPAPASGNTIYF

v_call: TRBV6-2/TRBV6-3
j_call: TRBJ2-1
clone_size: few
d_call: TRBD2
cdr3_nt: TGTGCCAGCAGCCCAGGACTAGCGGGGTCTGATGAGCAGTTCTTC
cdr3_aa: CASSPGLAGSDEQFF

v_call: TRBV6-6
j_call: TRBJ1-4
clone_size: many
d_call: .
cdr3_nt: TGTGCCAGCAGTACTAGGACAGCCGAAAAACTGTTTTTT
cdr3_aa: CASSTRTAEKLFF

v_call: TRBV6-2/TRBV6-3
j_call: TRBJ2-7
clone_size: many
d_call: .
cdr3_nt: TGTGCCAGCAGACGCCGGGACGGGACCTACGAGCAGTACTTC
cdr3_aa: CASRRRDGTYEQYF

v_call: TRBV4-3
j_call: TRBJ2-1
clone_size: many
d_call: .
cdr3_nt: TGCGCCAGCAGCCTTATAGCAGGGGGGTACTACAATGAGCAGTTCTTC
cdr3_aa: CASSLIAGGYYNEQFF

v_call: TRBV5-1
j_call: TRBJ2-6
clone_size: many
d_call: .
cdr3_nt: TGCGCCAGCAGCAATTATCCCAGCTCTGGGGCCAACGTCCTGACTTTC
cdr3_aa: CASSNYPSSGANVLTF

v_call: TRBV7-9
j_call: TRBJ2-5
clone_size: many
d_call: TRBD2
cdr3_nt: TGTGCCAGCAGCTCCGGATCGGCGGGGGGCCAAGAGACCCAGTACTTC
cdr3_aa: CASSSGSAGGQETQYF

v_call: TRBV18
j_call: TRBJ2-7
clone_size: many
d_call: .
cdr3_nt: TGTGCCAGCTCACCACCTTCCGCCTACGAGCAGTACTTC
cdr3_aa: CASSPPSAYEQYF

v_call: TRBV12-3/TRBV12-4
j_call: TRBJ2-1
clone_size: .
d_call: .
cdr3_nt: TGTGCCAGCAGTTTAGGAGTGGGGATCTCCAATGAGCAGTTCTTC
cdr3_aa: CASSLGVGISNEQFF

v_call: TRBV2
j_call: TRBJ1-1
clone_size: many
d_call: .
cdr3_nt: TGTGCCAGCAGTGAATCAAGAGGATTGCTGAACACTGAAGCTTTCTTT
cdr3_aa: CASSESRGLLNTEAFF

v_call: TRBV12-3/TRBV12-4
j_call: TRBJ2-3
clone_size: few
d_call: .
cdr3_nt: TGTGCCAGCAGTATAGCATCGGGATACGGCACAGATACGCAGTATTTT
cdr3_aa: CASSIASGYGTDTQYF

v_call: TRBV12-3/TRBV12-4
j_call: TRBJ1-6
clone_size: many
d_call: .
cdr3_nt: TGTGCCAGCAGTTCCCCTCCTTCTCCACCCCTCCACTTT
cdr3_aa: CASSSPPSPPLHF

v_call: TRBV19
j_call: TRBJ1-1
clone_size: .
d_call: .
cdr3_nt: TGTGCCAGTAGTATAGTCGGGGTTATGAACACTGAAGCTTTCTTT
cdr3_aa: CASSIVGVMNTEAFF

v_call: TRBV19
j_call: TRBJ1-5
clone_size: many
d_call: TRBD1
cdr3_nt: TGTGCCAGTAGTATCGGACAGGGGCCCAATCAGCCCCAGCATTTT
cdr3_aa: CASSIGQGPNQPQHF

v_call: TRBV5-1
j_call: TRBJ2-2
clone_size: many
d_call: .
cdr3_nt: TGCGCCAGCAGCTTAATTGATGACACCGGGGAGCTGTTTTTT
cdr3_aa: CASSLIDDTGELFF

v_call: TRBV7-2
j_call: TRBJ1-5
clone_size: few
d_call: TRBD1
cdr3_nt: TGTGCCAGCAGCCTACCGACAGGGAATCAGCCCCAGCATTTT
cdr3_aa: CASSLPTGNQPQHF

v_call: TRBV5-6
j_call: TRBJ2-1
clone_size: many
d_call: TRBD2
cdr3_nt: TGTGCCAGCAGCTTGGGTCTAGCGGGGGTTTCTAATGAGCAGTTCTTC
cdr3_aa: CASSLGLAGVSNEQFF

v_call: TRBV5-4
j_call: TRBJ2-2
clone_size: many
d_call: .
cdr3_nt: TGTGCCAGCAGCCGAGGAGCCGGGGAGCTGTTTTTT
cdr3_aa: CASSRGAGELFF

v_call: TRBV7-2
j_call: TRBJ1-3
clone_size: many
d_call: .
cdr3_nt: TGTGCCAGCAGCTTAGATGTCGGGCGTTCTGGAAACACCATATATTTT
cdr3_aa: CASSLDVGRSGNTIYF

v_call: TRBV28
j_call: TRBJ1-1
clone_size: .
d_call: TRBD1
cdr3_nt: TGTGCCAGCCTTCGGACAGGGGGTACTGAAGCTTTCTTT
cdr3_aa: CASLRTGGTEAFF

v_call: TRBV27
j_call: TRBJ1-6
clone_size: many
d_call: .
cdr3_nt: TGTGCCAGCAGACCCACCGGGGCCGGATCACCCCTCCACTTT
cdr3_aa: CASRPTGAGSPLHF

v_call: TRBV7-2
j_call: TRBJ2-7
clone_size: many
d_call: TRBD2
cdr3_nt: TGTGCCAGCAGCACGACTAGCGGGAGCTCCTACGAGCAGTACTTC
cdr3_aa: CASSTTSGSSYEQYF

v_call: TRBV25-1
j_call: TRBJ2-2
clone_size: .
d_call: .
cdr3_nt: TGTGCCAGCAGTTGGGCCGGCAGCCCAACCGGGGAGCTGTTTTTT
cdr3_aa: CASSWAGSPTGELFF

v_call: TRBV7-8
j_call: TRBJ2-1
clone_size: many
d_call: TRBD1
cdr3_nt: TGTGCCAGCAGCATAAACAGGGGTTCCTACAATGAGCAGTTCTTC
cdr3_aa: CASSINRGSYNEQFF

v_call: TRBV24-1
j_call: TRBJ2-1
clone_size: few
d_call: .
cdr3_nt: TGTGCCACCATCAGCAACAATGAGCAGTTCTTC
cdr3_aa: CATISNNEQFF

v_call: TRBV7-2
j_call: TRBJ2-7
clone_size: .
d_call: .
cdr3_nt: TGTGCCAGCAGCTTGTACAGGGACTCCTACGAGCAGTACTTC
cdr3_aa: CASSLYRDSYEQYF

v_call: TRBV5-1
j_call: TRBJ2-3
clone_size: many
d_call: .
cdr3_nt: TGCGCCAGCAGCCCGTATGGGGGCACAGATACGCAGTATTTT
cdr3_aa: CASSPYGGTDTQYF

v_call: TRBV5-5
j_call: TRBJ1-2
clone_size: .
d_call: .
cdr3_nt: TGTGCCAGCAGCCTGGATGACTATGGCTACACCTTC
cdr3_aa: CASSLDDYGYTF

v_call: TRBV18
j_call: TRBJ2-3
clone_size: .
d_call: TRBD2
cdr3_nt: TGTGCCAGCTCACCTCCTAAGAGCGGGAGCTCCACAGATACGCAGTATTTT
cdr3_aa: CASSPPKSGSSTDTQYF